This entry lists 27 T cell receptor beta chains sequenced from one sample in a study of blood T cell repertoires in COVID-19. Libraries were prepared by immunoSEQ multiplex PCR; TCRdb keeps only in-frame clonotypes and omits some of them. Found here are more than 150,000 clones, 65% to 85% of them singletons; the top ten hold 13%. Specimen: PBMCs or T cells enriched from blood (not recorded which). The source is a woman aged 60-75 years who had recovered from COVID-19.

The chain carries TRBV2 and TRBJ1-1; D is unclear. The CDR3 runs to 14 residues. Germline V gene sequence: CDR1 SNHLY, CDR2 FYNNEI. V was trimmed by 0 bases and J by 3 bases, leaving 8 bases between them. CDR3 bases: TGTGCCAGCAGTGAAGCCCTCCGGGACACTGAAGCTTTCTTT. Its translation: CASSEALRDTEAFF.

This clone was seen just once. V usage is TRBV2 and J usage is TRBJ1-6; the D gene is possibly TRBD1 (6 bases). CDR3 length equals 14 residues. Deletions cut 4 bases from V and 5 bases from J, with 9 bases between. Germline loops: CDR1 SNHLY, CDR2 FYNNEI. The CDR3 region is CASSAAGDNSPLHF. The CDR3, as DNA: TGTGCCAGCAGTGCGGCAGGGGATAATTCACCCCTCCACTTT.

The gene calls are TRBV18 and TRBJ1-4; D remains ambiguous. CDR1 KGHSH and CDR2 LQKENI come from the germline V gene. The CDR3 spans 13 residues. The V end was cut by 2 bases, the J end by 8 bases, with 9 bases between. In nucleotides, the CDR3 is TGTGCCAGCTCACCAGGGCTTTTGGAAAAACTGTTTTTT. This translates into CASSPGLLEKLFF.

The rearrangement joins TRBV3-1 (or the pseudogene TRBV3-2) to TRBJ1-2; 9 positions agree with TRBD1. Losses at the gene ends were 7 bases for V and 6 bases for J; bases not matched to a gene: 12. Per germline, CDR1 LGHDT and CDR2 YNNKEL (reference sequence). The CDR3 is 15 amino acids. In nucleotides, the CDR3 is TGTGCCAGCATGCAGACAGGGGGAGAAAGGCATGGCTACACCTTC. This codes for CASMQTGGERHGYTF.

In this sample, this clone turned up once. The CDR3: CASSKGGRGQPPTFYEQYF. CDR3 in DNA: TGTGCCAGCAGCAAAGGCGGCAGGGGCCAGCCTCCAACTTTCTACGAGCAGTACTTC. The chain is built from TRBV21-1 and TRBJ2-7; the table's TRBD1 call for D was not verified on the DNA. TRBV21-1 is a known pseudogene. CDR3 length equals 19 residues.

V and J are TRBV7-9 and TRBJ1-1; 9 bases are a match to TRBD1. Unmatched junction bases numbered 8, after V lost 4 bases and J lost 5 bases. Germline CDR1 reads SEHNR; CDR2 reads FQNEAQ (reference sequence). This CDR3 region has 15 residues. The CDR3 protein is CASSSPRQGETEAFF. CDR3 nucleotides: TGTGCCAGCAGCTCACCTAGACAGGGGGAAACTGAAGCTTTCTTT.

The genes are TRBV19 and TRBJ2-7; 11 bases match TRBD1. CDR1 and CDR2 from the germline V gene are LNHDA and SQIVND (reference sequence). The V gene end was trimmed by 4 bases and the J gene end by 6 bases; junction bases not matched to a gene: 8. The CDR3 length is 15 residues. The CDR3: CASSTSGTGGFEQYF. As DNA, the CDR3 is TGTGCCAGTAGTACAAGCGGGACAGGGGGTTTCGAGCAGTACTTC.

This chain's CDR3 is CASSPLPGDTEAFF. The CDR3 region has the DNA TGCGCCAGCAGCCCTCTTCCGGGGGACACTGAAGCTTTCTTT. The V call is TRBV5-1, the J call TRBJ1-1; possibly TRBD1 for D (5 bases). CDR1 is SGHRS and CDR2 is YFSETQ in the germline V gene. This CDR3 has 14 residues. V was pared by 4 bases and J by 3 bases, with 13 bases between.

The CDR3 nucleotides read TGTGCCAGTAGTACCATAGCGGGGGGGCCCAATGAGCAGTTCTTC. Amino acids: CASSTIAGGPNEQFF. V is TRBV19 and J is TRBJ2-1, with 11 bases lining up with TRBD2. Germline V CDR1 and CDR2: LNHDA, SQIVND (reference sequence). The trim removed 4 bases at V and 6 bases at J, leaving 5 bases unmatched. This CDR3 region has 15 residues.

This chain uses TRBV7-2 with TRBJ2-5, with TRBD2 matching 8 bases. Trimming at V came to 5 bases and at J to 2 bases, leaving 7 bases not matched to a gene. This CDR3 region has 15 residues. Germline V gene sequence: CDR1 SGHTA, CDR2 FQGNSA. CDR3 sequence: CASSANSGGQETQYF. CDR3 DNA sequence: TGTGCCAGCAGCGCAAACTCGGGGGGGCAAGAGACCCAGTACTTC.

The table lists this clone with a few counts. This chain joins TRBV5-1 and TRBJ2-2; TRBD1 is a possible D gene (7 bases). This CDR3 region has 15 residues. V was shortened by 4 bases and J by 7 bases, with 17 bases between the two germline ends. Germline lookup yields CDR1 SGHRS and CDR2 YFSETQ. CDR3 in amino acids: CASSGGGMSGGELFF. CDR3 sequence (DNA): TGCGCCAGCAGCGGAGGGGGCATGTCCGGCGGGGAGCTGTTTTTT.

The V and J genes are TRBV24-1 and TRBJ1-4; D is possibly TRBD1 (5 bases). The CDR3 is 15 residues long. V shed 3 bases and J shed 3 bases, with 10 bases lying between them. Germline-derived CDR1 and CDR2 are KGHDR and SFDVKD. This CDR3 reads CATSDNGGSNEKLFF. CDR3 nucleotide sequence: TGTGCCACCAGTGATAATGGGGGGTCTAATGAAAAACTGTTTTTT.

V and J are TRBV27 and TRBJ1-1; no definite D call. The CDR3 extends over 13 amino acids. Germline-derived CDR1 and CDR2 are MNHEY and SMNVEV (reference sequence). V lost 4 bases and J lost 3, with 9 bases in between. Written as DNA, the CDR3 is TGTGCCAGCAGTTGGAGGATGGACACTGAAGCTTTCTTT. Translated, it gives CASSWRMDTEAFF.

This chain connects TRBV27 to TRBJ2-5; 7 nucleotides line up with TRBD1. After removal of 9 bases from V and 5 bases from J, the junction contained 15 bases not matched to a gene. The CDR3 has 15 amino acids. Germline V gene sequence: CDR1 MNHEY, CDR2 SMNVEV (reference sequence). The CDR3 reads CASRSLGQRMETQYF. The CDR3 DNA reads as TGTGCCAGTCGCAGCTTGGGACAGCGAATGGAGACCCAGTACTTC.

This clone was found once. The gene calls are TRBV5-1 and TRBJ1-1, with TRBD1 matching 10 bases. The CDR3 sequence is 14 residues long. Germline CDR1 reads SGHRS; CDR2 reads YFSETQ. V gave up 3 bases and J gave up 11 bases; unmatched junction bases: 10. For the CDR3, the DNA is TGCGCCAGCAGCTCCGGGACAGGGGCGGGAGTTGCTTTCTTT. Translated: CASSSGTGAGVAFF.

The chain combines TRBV9 with TRBJ1-2; a possible D gene is TRBD1 (6 bases). Trimming left V 3 bases short and J 6 bases short, with 15 bases between. CDR1 is SGDLS and CDR2 is YYNGEE in the germline V gene. This CDR3 contains 14 residues. The CDR3 region is CASSGWTAVDGYTF. In DNA, the CDR3 is TGTGCCAGCAGCGGCTGGACAGCCGTGGATGGCTACACCTTC. Full variable domain (remainder filled in from reference TRBV9 and TRBJ1-2): DSGVTQTPKHLITATGQRVTLRCSPRSGDLSVYWYQQSLDQGLQFLIQYYNGEERAKGNILERFSAQQFPDLHSELNLSSLELGDSALYFCASSGWTAVDGYTFGSGTRLTVV.

The chain couples TRBV11-3 to TRBJ2-7, with TRBD2 matching 9 bases. The length of the CDR3 is 15 residues. V lost 6 bases to trimming and J lost 0 bases; unmatched junction nucleotides: 6. Per the germline V gene, CDR1 is SGHNT and CDR2 is YENEEA. The CDR3 sequence: CASSTDSGSSYEQYF. The CDR3 coding sequence is TGTGCCAGCAGTACAGATAGCGGGAGCTCCTACGAGCAGTACTTC. Looking up the rest from reference TRBV11-3 and TRBJ2-7 gives the full variable domain: EAGVVQSPRYKIIEKKQPVAFWCNPISGHNTLYWYLQNLGQGPELLIRYENEEAVDDSQLPKDRFSAERLKGVDSTLKIQPAELGDSAVYLCASSTDSGSSYEQYFGPGTRLTVT.

The chain links TRBV5-1 to TRBJ2-3; TRBD2 agrees at 9 bases. Germline-derived CDR1 and CDR2 are SGHRS and YFSETQ. V lost 5 bases and J lost 4; bases outside the gene matches: 8. The CDR3 loop spans 15 amino acids. CDR3 amino acids: CASSPGTSLADTQYF. The CDR3 DNA is TGCGCCAGCAGTCCCGGGACTAGCTTAGCAGATACGCAGTATTTT. Full variable domain (rest looked up from reference TRBV5-1 and TRBJ2-3): KAGVTQTPRYLIKTRGQQVTLSCSPISGHRSVSWYQQTPGQGLQFLFEYFSETQRNKGNFPGRFSGRQFSNSRSEMNVSTLELGDSALYLCASSPGTSLADTQYFGPGTRLTVL.

This chain joins TRBV10-1 and TRBJ2-3; no clear D gene. Trimming stripped 6 bases from V and 2 bases from J, with 6 bases between. CDR1 is WNHNN, CDR2 SYGVQD, per germline (reference sequence). The CDR3 covers 12 residues. This chain's CDR3 is CASRAFTDTQYF. CDR3 DNA sequence: TGCGCCAGCAGGGCTTTCACAGATACGCAGTATTTT.

This chain joins TRBV27 and TRBJ2-5, with 13 bases aligning to TRBD2. The J segment lost 5 bases and the V segment lost 6 bases, leaving 6 bases of the junction unmatched. CDR3 length: 15 amino acids. Germline CDR1 MNHEY, CDR2 SMNVEV (reference sequence). CDR3 protein: CASSRGTSGMETQYF. DNA of the CDR3: TGTGCCAGCAGCCGAGGGACTAGCGGGATGGAGACCCAGTACTTC.

V and J are TRBV19 and TRBJ1-5; maybe TRBD1 (5 bases). CDR1 and CDR2 from the germline V gene are LNHDA and SQIVND (reference sequence). The CDR3 runs to 13 residues. With 3 bases removed from V and 6 bases from J, the gap between germline ends came to 9 bases. CDR3: CASSIRDSQPQHF. CDR3 in DNA: TGTGCCAGTAGTATCAGGGATTCTCAGCCCCAGCATTTT.

V and J are TRBV10-1 and TRBJ1-4, with no clear D. CDR3 length: 14 amino acids. CDR1 is WNHNN, CDR2 SYGVQD, per germline (reference sequence). The V and J ends lost 0 bases and 5 bases respectively, with 7 bases between them. CDR3 sequence: CASSESTGNEKLFF. CDR3 DNA: TGCGCCAGCAGTGAGTCGACCGGGAATGAAAAACTGTTTTTT.

V is TRBV5-1 and J is TRBJ2-2; D is possibly TRBD1 (5 bases). Germline V CDR1 and CDR2: SGHRS, YFSETQ. V lost 4 bases to trimming and J lost 4 bases, with 14 bases between them. The CDR3 is 15 residues long. CDR3 nucleotides: TGCGCCAGCAGCCCAGACAGACCAACCACCGGGGAGCTGTTTTTT. Its translation: CASSPDRPTTGELFF.

The table lists this clone with a few counts. The chain has TRBV30 and TRBJ1-6; D call uncertain. This CDR3 is 15 amino acids long. Trimming cost V 7 bases and J 2 bases, with 15 bases left between them. The germline CDR1 and CDR2 sequences are GTSNPN and SVGIG (reference sequence). The CDR3 sequence: CASRRVRTYNSPLHF. CDR3 DNA sequence: TGTGCCTCCCGTCGGGTTCGAACCTATAATTCACCCCTCCACTTT.

Here the CDR3 reads CASSLGGASGGSTDTQYF. CDR3 nucleotide sequence: TGCGCCAGCAGCTTGGGAGGGGCGAGCGGGGGTAGCACAGATACGCAGTATTTT. The V call is TRBV5-1, the J call TRBJ2-3; 8 nucleotides align to TRBD2. This CDR3 region has 18 residues. The ends lost 0 bases at V and 0 bases at J; junction bases unmatched: 9. Germline V lookup: CDR1 SGHRS, CDR2 YFSETQ.

The sample holds a few counts of this clone. The V and J genes are TRBV19 and TRBJ2-4; TRBD1 matches at 10 bases. CDR3 size: 14 residues. CDR1 is LNHDA, CDR2 SQIVND, per germline (reference sequence). V was pared by 3 bases and J by 8 bases, with 4 bases of the junction left unmatched. CDR3 protein: CASSIGQGGDIQYF. The CDR3 DNA reads as TGTGCCAGTAGTATTGGACAGGGGGGAGACATTCAGTACTTC.

The V call is TRBV19, the J call TRBJ1-2; D might be TRBD1 (5 bases). In germline, CDR1 is LNHDA, CDR2 SQIVND (reference sequence). CDR3 size: 13 residues. V lost 6 bases and J 8 bases, leaving 16 bases between the germline ends. CDR3 coding DNA: TGTGCCAGTAGGAGGTCGGGGGTATGGGGCTACACCTTC. It codes for CASRRSGVWGYTF.